This TCR beta chain was documented in a study of T-cell memory formation after mild COVID-19. Findings and limits, study-wide: Most CD4+ clones that shrank were in CM and EM, while CD8+ ones turned up in EMRA. Nothing confirmed that second-wave clones peaking on day 37 were specific for SARS-CoV-2. Later expanders leaned CD4+, whereas day 15 to 85 contracting clones were balanced CD4/CD8. The finding that pre-infection memory included some responding clones suggested that cross-reactive memory joined.

In TCRdb, the 5' RACE reads were re-called with MiXCR into one record per CDR3 protein. The sample shows around 450,000 distinct CDR3 sequences, 24% of them seen only once. With V trimmed by 5 bases and J by 0 bases, 8 bases remained unmatched. CDR3 length equals 16 residues. Germline CDR1 is LNHNV and CDR2 is YYDKDF (reference sequence). To note about this clonotype: Its antigen is still unknown.

This sequence was found in an adult woman who had mild COVID-19 (a few samples of this study predate the infection). Cell type and time point are not known. V and J are TRBV15 and TRBJ2-3; 7 nucleotides match TRBD1. Sequencing was performed on PBMCs or a T cell subset sorted from them (not recorded which). CDR3 residues: CATSVRQGSSTDTQYF. The CDR3 DNA sequence: TGTGCCACCAGCGTCCGACAGGGATCTAGCACAGATACGCAGTATTTT.